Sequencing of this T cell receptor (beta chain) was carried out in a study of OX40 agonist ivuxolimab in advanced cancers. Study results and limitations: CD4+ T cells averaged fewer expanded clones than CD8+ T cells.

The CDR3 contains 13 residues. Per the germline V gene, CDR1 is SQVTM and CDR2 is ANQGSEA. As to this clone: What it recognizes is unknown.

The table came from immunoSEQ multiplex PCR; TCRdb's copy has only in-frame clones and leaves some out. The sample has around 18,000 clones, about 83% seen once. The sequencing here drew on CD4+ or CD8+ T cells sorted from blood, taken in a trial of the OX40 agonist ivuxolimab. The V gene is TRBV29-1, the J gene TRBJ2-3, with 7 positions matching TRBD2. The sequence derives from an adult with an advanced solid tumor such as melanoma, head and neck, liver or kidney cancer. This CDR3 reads CTCQRGGTDTQYF. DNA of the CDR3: TGCACCTGTCAGCGGGGAGGCACAGATACGCAGTATTTT.